This TCR beta chain stems from a study of response to subunit inactivated influenza vaccine. The CDR3 sequence is 15 residues long. The germline CDR1 and CDR2 sequences are MNHEY and SVGAGI. Trimming removed 0 bases from V and 6 bases from J; junction bases left unmatched: 6. TCRdb processed the RT-PCR reads anew with MiXCR; each CDR3 protein has one entry. The table records about 520,000 distinct CDR3 sequences, 6.5% to 8% of them present only once. Specimen: PBMCs from blood, collected around 25 months after vaccination. The V and J genes are TRBV6-5 and TRBJ2-7; 9 bases are shared with TRBD2. The receptor's source is a man between 50 and 75 years old who received an inactivated influenza vaccine. This CDR3 is CASSYSSSGSGEQYF. The CDR3 nucleotides read TGTGCCAGCAGTTACTCTAGTAGCGGGAGTGGCGAGCAGTACTTC.